This T cell receptor beta chain is drawn from a study of shared clonotypes between healthy human individuals. Deletions cut 10 bases from V and 0 bases from J, with 17 bases between. The V gene's germline CDR1 is ENHRY and CDR2 SYGVKD. The CDR3 runs to 15 residues. At deep level, the assay was performed. Clones were read by immunoSEQ multiplex PCR, and TCRdb kept only the in-frame ones, dropping some. The sample consists of about 2 million clones, about 95% of them appearing once. Naive CD8 cells were CD45RO-negative, positively selected for CCR7, excluding terminally differentiated effector memory CD45RA+ cells.

Input material: naive CD8+ T cells sorted from blood. The clonotype was recovered from a man aged 18 to 29 in good health. This chain links TRBV10-3 with TRBJ2-3; D uncertain. CDR3 protein: CATTVGETSTDTQYF. The CDR3, as DNA: TGTGCCACCACAGTTGGAGAGACTAGCACAGATACGCAGTATTTT.